These 30 T cell receptor beta chains came from one sample sequenced in a study of tumor-infiltrating lymphocytes in primary liver carcinoma. With approximately 500 ng total RNA as template and a constant-region primer, TCR beta cDNA was made. Nested multiplex PCR, run for three rounds with slightly modified ARM-PCR, yielded TCR beta libraries. Researchers ran the first two PCR rounds for approximately 9 cycles each with TRBV1-TRBV30 forward primers and a C-beta reverse primer. MiXCR was run by TCRdb on the multiplex PCR reads, yielding one entry per CDR3 protein. The repertoire holds about 74,000 distinct CDR3 sequences, with roughly two thirds as singletons. RNA and DNA were co-extracted from about 19-30 mg of unsorted bulk tissue. The specimen was liver tumor tissue from sampling region 4. Described subset: tumor region T4, right-lateral pole. The receptors were gathered from a man in his forties with primary liver carcinoma and hepatitis B virus infection.

Of note for this clonotype: An end of the junction differs from the germline gene, which may be a read error. The chain recombines TRBV11-3 with TRBJ1-1, with unresolved D. The CDR3 is 13 residues long. Germline assignment: CDR1 SGHNT and CDR2 YENEEA. The CDR3 nucleotides are TGTGCCAGCAGCTTATTTTCTAGCACTGAAGCTAACTTT. Amino acid sequence: CASSLFSSTEANF.

This sequence joins TRBV6-1 and TRBJ1-2; no definite D call. From germline, CDR1 is MNHNS and CDR2 SASEGT. Trimming stripped 4 bases from V and 1 base from J, with 16 bases between. This CDR3 has 16 residues. CDR3 region: CASSGARLGSNYGYTF. The DNA of the CDR3 is TGTGCCAGCAGTGGAGCGCGGTTGGGCAGTAACTATGGCTACACCTTC.

A note on this clonotype: The junction differs from germline at one of its ends, possibly a read error. The chain couples TRBV6-1 to TRBJ1-1; TRBD1 might be the D (6 bases). Per the germline V gene, CDR1 is MNHNS and CDR2 is SASEGT. This CDR3 spans 13 amino acids. The CDR3 nucleotides are TGCGCCTGCAGGCCGGACAGTCTGACTGAAGCTTTCTTT. Its translation: CACRPDSLTEAFF.

This clonotype occurred once. The V and J genes are TRBV19 and TRBJ2-6; D call uncertain. V shed 5 bases and J shed 8 bases, with 10 bases lying between them. The CDR3 length is 13 residues. In germline, CDR1 is LNHDA, CDR2 SQIVND (reference sequence). The CDR3 region has the DNA TGTGCCAGTAGTGAACTGGGGACCAACGTCCTGACTTTC. This sequence encodes CASSELGTNVLTF. Filled out from reference TRBV19 and TRBJ2-6, the complete variable domain reads DGGITQSPKYLFRKEGQNVTLSCEQNLNHDAMYWYRQDPGQGLRLIYYSQIVNDFQKGDIAEGYSVSREKKESFPLTVTSAQKNPTAFYLCASSELGTNVLTFGAGSRLTVL.

Concerning this clonotype itself: This may come from a read error, since a much larger clone is one base off. This chain links TRBV30 with TRBJ1-5; D gene ambiguous. Germline values: CDR1 GTSNPN, CDR2 SVGIG (reference sequence). The ends were cut back, 5 bases at V and 3 bases at J, with 17 bases in the middle. The CDR3 extends over 15 amino acids. The CDR3 loop reads CAWSRNHRVNQPQHF. DNA of the CDR3: TGTGCCTGGTCACGGAATCACAGAGTCAATCAGCCCCAGCATTTT.

Concerning this clonotype itself: With a much larger clone just one base away, this may be a read error. The chain uses TRBV10-3 and TRBJ2-2; 8 bases are shared with TRBD2. The V gene's germline CDR1 is ENHRY and CDR2 SYGVKD. Trimming took 11 bases from V and 1 from J; bases not matched to a gene: 6. The CDR3 has 14 residues. This CDR3 is CASGGAMNTGELFF. CDR3 DNA sequence: TGTGCCTCCGGGGGGGCTATGAACACCGGGGAGCTGTTTTTT.

This clonotype was counted many times. The rearrangement joins TRBV6-5 to TRBJ2-3, with TRBD2 matching 7 bases. CDR3 length: 16 amino acids. The germline gives CDR1 MNHEY, CDR2 SVGAGI. V lost 4 bases, J lost 4 bases, and 11 bases stayed unmatched. DNA for the CDR3: TGTGCCAGCAGTTGGCGCTCGGGGGGAGGCGCAGATACGCAGTATTTT. Its protein is CASSWRSGGGADTQYF.

Remarks on this clonotype: A read error may produce the germline difference seen at one junction end. The V and J genes are TRBV6-6 and TRBJ2-1; D is undetermined. Germline CDR1 is MNHNY and CDR2 is SVGAGI (reference sequence). The CDR3 contains 16 residues. DNA for the CDR3: TGTGCCAGCAGGCTTAGCATACTTAGCTCCTACAGTGAGCAGTTCTTC. Translation gives CASRLSILSSYSEQFF.

This clonotype was seen many times. The chain recombines TRBV29-1 with TRBJ2-5; D is ambiguous. Germline V gives CDR1 SQVTM, CDR2 ANQGSEA. The germline V and J ends were trimmed by 1 base and 5 bases, with 11 bases remaining between them. The length of the CDR3 is 13 residues. The CDR3 DNA reads as TGCAGCGTTGAAGCACAGTTGGGGGAGACCCAGTACTTC. This translates into CSVEAQLGETQYF.

J is TRBJ2-7 and V is TRBV6-1, with D possibly called TRBD1 or TRBD2 (6 bases each). The CDR3 extends over 14 amino acids. Germline V gives CDR1 MNHNS, CDR2 SASEGT. The CDR3 loop is CAGSERGQAYEQYF. The CDR3 DNA is TGTGCAGGCAGTGAACGGGGGCAGGCCTACGAGCAGTACTTC.

The J gene is TRBJ2-5, the V gene TRBV12-3 or TRBV12-4, with D uncertain. The length of the CDR3 is 12 residues. CDR3 region: CVNSLSGETQYF. The CDR3 coding sequence is TGTGTCAACAGTTTGAGTGGAGAGACCCAGTACTTC.

This clonotype was found a few times. At one end, the junction sequence differs from germline, possibly due to a read error. The rearrangement links TRBV11-2 to TRBJ2-1, with 7 bases that match TRBD2. The germline gives CDR1 SGHAT, CDR2 FQNNGV. CDR3 length: 16 residues. DNA for the CDR3: TGTGCCAGTAGCTTGGATATCCGACTAGCCATGGGTGAACAGTTCTTC. This sequence encodes CASSLDIRLAMGEQFF. The full variable domain, completed using reference TRBV11-2 and TRBJ2-1, is EAGVAQSPRYKIIEKRQSVAFWCNPISGHATLYWYQQILGQGPKLLIQFQNNGVVDDSQLPKDRFSAERLKGVDSTLKIQPAKLEDSAVYLCASSLDIRLAMGEQFFGPGTRLTVL.

This clonotype was seen at least ten times. The J gene is TRBJ2-3, the V gene TRBV5-1; 10 bases are a match to TRBD1. V was clipped by 4 bases and J by 0 bases; unmatched bases: 11. This CDR3 is 18 amino acids long. The germline V gene has CDR1 SGHRS and CDR2 YFSETQ. CDR3 nucleotide sequence: TGCGCCAGCAGCCACGGGACAGGGGACTACTTTAGCACAGATACGCAGTATTTT. Its protein product is CASSHGTGDYFSTDTQYF.

This clonotype appeared many times. V usage is TRBV29-1 and J usage is TRBJ2-2; 8 nucleotides match TRBD2. The CDR3 covers 13 residues. V shed 5 bases, J shed 1 base, and the junction held 0 bases outside the gene matches. Germline V gene lookup returns CDR1 SQVTM and CDR2 ANQGSEA. The CDR3 protein is CSVLAGNTGELFF. CDR3 DNA sequence: TGCAGCGTTCTAGCGGGGAACACCGGGGAGCTGTTTTTT.

This clonotype was detected a few times. At one end, the junction sequence differs from germline, possibly due to a read error. V is TRBV11-1 and J is TRBJ1-2, with TRBD1 as a possible D gene (6 bases). The CDR3 has 16 amino acids. Germline CDR1 and CDR2: SGHAT and FQDESV (reference sequence). CDR3 region: CASSSIRAQQGYGYTF. CDR3 DNA: TGTGCCAGTAGCTCGATACGGGCCCAACAGGGCTATGGCTACACCTTC.

Notes on this clonotype: The conserved phenylalanine or tryptophan is not found at the CDR3 terminus, so this likely reflects a read error. The chain joins TRBV30 to TRBJ2-3, with D tentatively TRBD2 (6 bases). The CDR3 loop spans 15 amino acids. Germline CDR1 reads GTSNPN; CDR2 reads SVGIG (reference sequence). CDR3 coding DNA: TGCGCCTGGAGTGTACTTGGCGGGATCACAGATACGCAGTATTCT. This codes for CAWSVLGGITDTQYS.

The rearrangement joins TRBV11-3 to TRBJ2-7; a possible D gene is TRBD1 (7 bases). This CDR3 contains 13 residues. Trimming pared 5 bases from V and 10 bases from J, leaving 18 bases between. Germline CDR1 SGHNT, CDR2 YENEEA. Written as DNA, the CDR3 is TGTGCCAGCAGCATAGCAGGGGGGACAAAACAGTACTTC. It translates to CASSIAGGTKQYF.

This chain connects TRBV2 to TRBJ2-7; tentatively, D is TRBD1 (5 bases). The ends were cut back, 9 bases at V and 1 base at J, with 16 bases in the middle. Germline values: CDR1 SNHLY, CDR2 FYNNEI. This CDR3 region has 14 residues. The CDR3 sequence is CASRPARGSYEQYF. For the CDR3, the DNA is TGTGCCAGTCGCCCTGCTAGGGGATCCTACGAGCAGTACTTC.

This clonotype was recorded a few times. It may be a read error: a sequence one base away is much more abundant. This is likely a read error, given that the CDR3 carries no conserved phenylalanine or tryptophan at its end. The J gene is TRBJ2-6, the V gene TRBV12-3 or TRBV12-4, with no clear D. The CDR3 sequence is 13 residues long. The ends were cut back, 8 bases at V and 1 base at J, with 6 bases in the middle. The CDR3 loop reads CASYRSGANVLTL. The CDR3 coding sequence is TGTGCCAGCTACCGGTCTGGGGCCAACGTCCTGACTCTC.

Worth noting for this clonotype: The junction shows a germline mismatch at one end, possibly a read error. The chain is built from TRBV29-1 and TRBJ2-2, with 7 nucleotides matching TRBD2. This CDR3 region has 12 residues. The germline CDR1 and CDR2 sequences are SQVTM and ANQGSEA. This CDR3 is CSSWGGDRGAVF. In DNA form, the CDR3 reads TGTAGCTCTTGGGGGGGGGATCGGGGAGCTGTTTTT.

This clonotype was seen ten or more times. This chain uses TRBV12-3 or TRBV12-4 with TRBJ2-7; 12 bases are a match to TRBD2. V lost 7 bases, J lost 5 bases, and 12 bases stayed unmatched. CDR3 length: 16 amino acids. CDR3 DNA: TGTGCCAGCAAAGGACTAGCGGGGAACCCTTCCCACGAGCAGTACTTC. It yields the protein CASKGLAGNPSHEQYF.

About this clonotype itself: A junction end diverges from the germline sequence, so it may reflect a read error. The chain is built from TRBV28 and TRBJ2-3; D possibly corresponds to TRBD1 (6 bases). The CDR3 is made up of 13 amino acids. The germline CDR1 and CDR2 sequences are MDHEN and SYDVKM. In DNA, the CDR3 is TGTACCAGCAGTTTTGAGGGGGTGGATACGCAGTGTTTT. Translation gives CTSSFEGVDTQCF.

CDR3 loop: CASSKTAAGNEQFF. The CDR3, as DNA: TGTGCCAGCAGCAAGACAGCTGCGGGCAATGAGCAGTTCTTC. V is TRBV7-6 and J is TRBJ2-1; D possibly uses TRBD1 or TRBD2 (5 bases each). The germline V and J ends were trimmed by 5 bases and 6 bases, with 14 bases remaining between them. The CDR3 has 14 residues. Germline assignment: CDR1 SGHVS and CDR2 FNYEAQ.

This clonotype was seen once. It is likely a read error, because the conserved phenylalanine at the end of the CDR3 is missing. This sequence joins TRBV6-5 and TRBJ1-5; D uncertain. This CDR3 contains 14 residues. Germline V gene sequence: CDR1 MNHEY, CDR2 SVGAGI. CDR3 loop: CAISSDRGNQPQHS. The CDR3 nucleotides read TGTGCCATCAGTTCTGACCGGGGCAATCAGCCCCAGCATTCT.

This clonotype was observed a single time. Possible read error: a much larger clone is one base away. The chain carries TRBV5-1 and TRBJ2-3; D is possibly TRBD2 (5 bases). This CDR3 region has 14 residues. Trimming stripped 4 bases from V and 3 bases from J, with 12 bases between. Germline values: CDR1 SGHRS, CDR2 YFSETQ. CDR3 protein: CASSQRVGTDTQYF. CDR3 nucleotide sequence: TGCGCCAGCAGCCAGAGGGTGGGAACAGATACGCAGTATTTT. Full variable domain (outside the CDR3, taken from reference TRBV5-1 and TRBJ2-3): KAGVTQTPRYLIKTRGQQVTLSCSPISGHRSVSWYQQTPGQGLQFLFEYFSETQRNKGNFPGRFSGRQFSNSRSEMNVSTLELGDSALYLCASSQRVGTDTQYFGPGTRLTVL.

The gene calls are TRBV4-2 and TRBJ2-7; tentatively, D is TRBD2 (6 bases). CDR1 and CDR2 from the germline V gene are LGHNA and YNFKEQ. Deletions cut 0 bases from V and 8 bases from J, with 17 bases between. CDR3 length: 15 residues. The chain's CDR3 is CASSQDLGSTYKQYF. DNA for the CDR3: TGTGCCAGCAGCCAAGATCTCGGGAGTACATACAAGCAGTACTTC.

This clonotype was found many times. The chain links TRBV5-4 to TRBJ2-1; 7 bases match TRBD2. Germline values: CDR1 SGHNT, CDR2 YYREEE (reference sequence). This CDR3 has 15 amino acids. Germline trimming cut 0 bases from V and 7 bases from J; bases unmatched to any gene: 7. The CDR3 region is CASSLGEGIINEQFF. The CDR3 DNA reads TGTGCCAGCAGCTTGGGGGAGGGGATCATTAATGAGCAGTTCTTC.

This clonotype was recorded at least ten times. The chain links TRBV28 to TRBJ2-1, with D tentatively TRBD1 (5 bases). V was trimmed by 5 bases and J by 10 bases, leaving 15 bases between them. The CDR3 is 13 amino acids. Looked up from germline, CDR1 is MDHEN and CDR2 is SYDVKM. CDR3 amino acids: CASSLVSSGEQFF. The CDR3 region has the DNA TGTGCCAGCAGTCTAGTTTCCTCAGGGGAGCAGTTCTTC.

A remark on this clonotype: No conserved phenylalanine or tryptophan ends this CDR3, so it is likely a read error. This chain joins TRBV11-2 and TRBJ2-7; 8 bases line up with TRBD1. Germline V gene data show CDR1 as SGHAT and CDR2 as FQNNGV. The CDR3 contains 16 residues. CDR3 sequence: CTSNPPRTGYVYEQYS. CDR3 sequence (DNA): TGTACCAGCAACCCCCCCCGGACAGGGTACGTCTACGAGCAGTACTCC.

This clonotype was counted ten times or more. The chain links TRBV6-5 to TRBJ2-7; D uncertain. V shed 4 bases and J shed 5 bases, with 9 bases lying between them. The CDR3 is made up of 12 amino acids. Germline V gene sequence: CDR1 MNHEY, CDR2 SVGAGI. CDR3 region: CASSSLPDEQYF. The CDR3 DNA is TGTGCCAGCAGTTCCCTCCCGGACGAGCAGTACTTC.